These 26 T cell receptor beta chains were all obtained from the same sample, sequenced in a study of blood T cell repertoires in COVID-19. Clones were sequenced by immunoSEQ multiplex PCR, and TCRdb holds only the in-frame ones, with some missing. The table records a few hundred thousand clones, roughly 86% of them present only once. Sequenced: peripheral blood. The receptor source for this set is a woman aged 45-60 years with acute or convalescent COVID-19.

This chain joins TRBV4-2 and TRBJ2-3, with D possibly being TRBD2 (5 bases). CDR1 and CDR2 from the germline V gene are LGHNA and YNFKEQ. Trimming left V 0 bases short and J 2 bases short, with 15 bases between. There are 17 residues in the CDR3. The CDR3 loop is CASSQDMASWNTDTQYF. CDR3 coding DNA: TGTGCCAGCAGCCAAGATATGGCTAGCTGGAACACAGATACGCAGTATTTT.

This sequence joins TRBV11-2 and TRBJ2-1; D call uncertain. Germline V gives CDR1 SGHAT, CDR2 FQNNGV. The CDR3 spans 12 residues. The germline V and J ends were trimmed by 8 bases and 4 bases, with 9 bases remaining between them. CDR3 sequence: CASWALYNEQFF. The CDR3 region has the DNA TGTGCCAGCTGGGCTCTATACAATGAGCAGTTCTTC.

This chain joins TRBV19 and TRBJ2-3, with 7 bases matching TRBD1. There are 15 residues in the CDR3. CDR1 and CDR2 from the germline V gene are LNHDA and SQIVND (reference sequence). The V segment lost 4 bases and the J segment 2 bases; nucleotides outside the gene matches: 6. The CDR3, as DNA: TGTGCCAGTAGTAGGAGACAGGGCTCCACAGATACGCAGTATTTT. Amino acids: CASSRRQGSTDTQYF. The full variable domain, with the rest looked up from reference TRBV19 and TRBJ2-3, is DGGITQSPKYLFRKEGQNVTLSCEQNLNHDAMYWYRQDPGQGLRLIYYSQIVNDFQKGDIAEGYSVSREKKESFPLTVTSAQKNPTAFYLCASSRRQGSTDTQYFGPGTRLTVL.

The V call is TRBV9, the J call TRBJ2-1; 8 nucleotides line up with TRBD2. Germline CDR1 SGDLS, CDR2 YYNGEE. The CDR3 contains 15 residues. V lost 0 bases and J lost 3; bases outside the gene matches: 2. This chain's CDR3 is CASSVGGRNYNEQFF. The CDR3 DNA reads TGTGCCAGCAGCGTAGGCGGGAGGAACTACAATGAGCAGTTCTTC.

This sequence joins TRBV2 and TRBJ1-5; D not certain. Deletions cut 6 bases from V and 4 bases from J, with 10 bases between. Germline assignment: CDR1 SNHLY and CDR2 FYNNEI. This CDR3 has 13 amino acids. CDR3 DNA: TGTGCCAGCAGGGATCAGGAAAATCAGCCCCAGCATTTT. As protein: CASRDQENQPQHF.

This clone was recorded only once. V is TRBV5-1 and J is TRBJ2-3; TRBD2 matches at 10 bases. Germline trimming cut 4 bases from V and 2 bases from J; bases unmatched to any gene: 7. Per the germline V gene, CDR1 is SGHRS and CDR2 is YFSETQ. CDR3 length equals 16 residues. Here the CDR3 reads CASSASSGSTTDTQYF. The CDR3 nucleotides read TGCGCCAGCAGCGCTTCTAGCGGGAGTACCACAGATACGCAGTATTTT.

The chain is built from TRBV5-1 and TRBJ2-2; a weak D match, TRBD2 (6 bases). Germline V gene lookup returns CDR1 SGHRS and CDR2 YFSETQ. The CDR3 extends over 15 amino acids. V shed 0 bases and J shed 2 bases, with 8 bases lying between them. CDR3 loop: CASSLAGANTGELFF. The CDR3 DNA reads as TGCGCCAGCAGCTTGGCGGGAGCAAACACCGGGGAGCTGTTTTTT.

CDR3 in DNA: TGTGCCAGCAGTGACGACAGGGAGAATCAGCCCCAGCATTTT. It specifies CASSDDRENQPQHF. The J gene is TRBJ1-5, the V gene TRBV2; 7 positions agree with TRBD1. With 3 bases clipped from V and 4 bases from J, the junction kept 3 bases outside the gene matches. CDR3 length: 14 residues. The germline V gene has CDR1 SNHLY and CDR2 FYNNEI.

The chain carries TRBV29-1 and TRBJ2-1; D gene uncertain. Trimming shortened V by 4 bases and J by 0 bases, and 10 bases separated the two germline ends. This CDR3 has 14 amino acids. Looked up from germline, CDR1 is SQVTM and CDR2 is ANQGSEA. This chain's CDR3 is CSVGKSSSYNEQFF. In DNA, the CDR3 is TGCAGCGTTGGCAAATCGAGCTCCTACAATGAGCAGTTCTTC.

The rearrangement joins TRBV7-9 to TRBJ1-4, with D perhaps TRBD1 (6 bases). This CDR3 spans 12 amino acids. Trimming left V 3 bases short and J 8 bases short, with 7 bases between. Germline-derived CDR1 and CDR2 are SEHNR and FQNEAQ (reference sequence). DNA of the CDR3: TGTGCCAGCAGCTTCGGGACAGAAAAACTGTTTTTT. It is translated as CASSFGTEKLFF.

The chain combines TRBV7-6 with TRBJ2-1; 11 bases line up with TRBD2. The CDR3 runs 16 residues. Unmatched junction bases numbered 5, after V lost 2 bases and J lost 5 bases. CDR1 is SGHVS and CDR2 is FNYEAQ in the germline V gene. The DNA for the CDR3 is TGTGCCAGCAGCTTATTTGAACTAGCGGGGGACAATGAGCAGTTCTTC. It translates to CASSLFELAGDNEQFF.

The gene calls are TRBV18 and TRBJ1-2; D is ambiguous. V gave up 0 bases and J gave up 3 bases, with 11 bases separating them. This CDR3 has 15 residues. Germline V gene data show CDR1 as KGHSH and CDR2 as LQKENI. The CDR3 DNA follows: TGTGCCAGCTCACCACCGGAATCGACTGACTATGGCTACACCTTC. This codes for CASSPPESTDYGYTF.

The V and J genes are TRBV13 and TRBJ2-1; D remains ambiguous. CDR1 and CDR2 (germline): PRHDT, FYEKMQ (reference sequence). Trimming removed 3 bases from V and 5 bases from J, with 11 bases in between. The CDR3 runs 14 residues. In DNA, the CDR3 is TGTGCCAGCAGCTTTACCGAGTCGGACAATGAGCAGTTCTTC. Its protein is CASSFTESDNEQFF.

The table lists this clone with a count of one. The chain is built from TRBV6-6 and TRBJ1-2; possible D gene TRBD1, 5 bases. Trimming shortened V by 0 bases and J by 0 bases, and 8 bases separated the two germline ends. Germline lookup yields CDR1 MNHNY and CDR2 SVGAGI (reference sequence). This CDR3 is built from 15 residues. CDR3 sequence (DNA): TGTGCCAGCAGTTACTCTGACAGACCTAACTATGGCTACACCTTC. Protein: CASSYSDRPNYGYTF.

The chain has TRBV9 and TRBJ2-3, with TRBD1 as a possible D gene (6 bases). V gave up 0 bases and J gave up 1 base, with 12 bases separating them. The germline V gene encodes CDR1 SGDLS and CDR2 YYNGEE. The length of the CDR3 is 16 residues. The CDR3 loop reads CASSVGRDTRTDTQYF. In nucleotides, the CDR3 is TGTGCCAGCAGCGTAGGTCGGGACACACGCACAGATACGCAGTATTTT.

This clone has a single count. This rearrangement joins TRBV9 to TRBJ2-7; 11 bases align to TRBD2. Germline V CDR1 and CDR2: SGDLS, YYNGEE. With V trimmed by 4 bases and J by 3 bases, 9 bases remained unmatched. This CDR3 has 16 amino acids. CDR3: CASSPSTSGELYEQYF. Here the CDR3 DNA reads TGTGCCAGCAGCCCATCGACTAGCGGGGAGCTCTACGAGCAGTACTTC.

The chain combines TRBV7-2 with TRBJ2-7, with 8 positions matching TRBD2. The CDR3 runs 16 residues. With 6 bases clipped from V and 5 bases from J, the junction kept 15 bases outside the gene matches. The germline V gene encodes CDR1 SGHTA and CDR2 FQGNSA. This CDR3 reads CASRRTPGGVIHEQYF. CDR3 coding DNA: TGTGCCAGCAGGCGTACCCCGGGAGGGGTAATCCACGAGCAGTACTTC.

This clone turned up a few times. The CDR3 sequence: CASSLVPSLRFNYYNEQFF. CDR3 nucleotides: TGCGCCAGCAGCTTGGTACCTAGCCTCAGATTCAACTACTACAATGAGCAGTTCTTC. The rearrangement joins TRBV5-1 to TRBJ2-1, with D tentatively TRBD2 (5 bases). The CDR3 runs to 19 residues. Between the trimmed V and J ends, which lost 0 bases and 3 bases, there was a span of 22 bases. The germline V gene has CDR1 SGHRS and CDR2 YFSETQ.

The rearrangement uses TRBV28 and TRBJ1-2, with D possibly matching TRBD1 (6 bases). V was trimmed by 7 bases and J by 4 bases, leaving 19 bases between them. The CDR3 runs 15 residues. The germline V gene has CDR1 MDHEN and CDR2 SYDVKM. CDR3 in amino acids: CASTLPGTPTYGYTF. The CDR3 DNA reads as TGTGCCAGCACCCTCCCGGGGACACCAACCTATGGCTACACCTTC.

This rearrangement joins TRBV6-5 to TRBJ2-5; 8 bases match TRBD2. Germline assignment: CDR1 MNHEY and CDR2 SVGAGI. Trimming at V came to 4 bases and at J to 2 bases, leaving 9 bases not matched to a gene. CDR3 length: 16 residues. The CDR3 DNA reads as TGTGCCAGCAGTTCCCGCTCGTTAGCGGGACAAGAGACCCAGTACTTC. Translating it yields CASSSRSLAGQETQYF.

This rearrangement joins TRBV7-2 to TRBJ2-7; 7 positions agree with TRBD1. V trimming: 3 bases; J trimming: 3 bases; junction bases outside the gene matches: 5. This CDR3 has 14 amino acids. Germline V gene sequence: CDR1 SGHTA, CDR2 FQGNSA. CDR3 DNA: TGTGCCAGCAGCTTCACAGGGGAGAGCTACGAGCAGTACTTC. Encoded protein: CASSFTGESYEQYF. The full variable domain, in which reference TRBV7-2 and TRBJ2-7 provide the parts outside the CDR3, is GAGVSQSPSNKVTEKGKDVELRCDPISGHTALYWYRQSLGQGLEFLIYFQGNSAPDKSGLPSDRFSAERTGGSVSTLTIQRTQQEDSAVYLCASSFTGESYEQYFGPGTRLTVT.

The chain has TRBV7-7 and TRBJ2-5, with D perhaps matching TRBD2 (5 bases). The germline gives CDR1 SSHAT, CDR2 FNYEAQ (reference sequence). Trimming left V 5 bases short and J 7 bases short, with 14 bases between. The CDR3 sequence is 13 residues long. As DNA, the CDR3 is TGTGCCAGCAGCCCCCGGGGTGGAGGGACCCAGTACTTC. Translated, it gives CASSPRGGGTQYF.

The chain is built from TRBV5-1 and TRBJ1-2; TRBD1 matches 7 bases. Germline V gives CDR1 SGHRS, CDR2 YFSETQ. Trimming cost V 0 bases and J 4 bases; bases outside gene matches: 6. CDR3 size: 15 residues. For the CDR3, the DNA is TGCGCCAGCAGCTTGGGGGGACAGACGGGCTATGGCTACACCTTC. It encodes CASSLGGQTGYGYTF.

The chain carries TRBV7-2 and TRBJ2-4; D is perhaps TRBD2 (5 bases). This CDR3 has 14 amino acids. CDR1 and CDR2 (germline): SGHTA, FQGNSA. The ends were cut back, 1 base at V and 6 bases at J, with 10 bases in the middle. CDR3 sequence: CASSLVSGINIQYF. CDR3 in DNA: TGTGCCAGCAGCTTAGTTTCCGGGATAAACATTCAGTACTTC.

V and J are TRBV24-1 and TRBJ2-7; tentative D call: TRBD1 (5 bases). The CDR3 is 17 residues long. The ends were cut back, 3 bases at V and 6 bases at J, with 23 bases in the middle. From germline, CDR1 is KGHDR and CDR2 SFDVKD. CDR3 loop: CATSDSKQTVPAGEQYF. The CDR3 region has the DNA TGTGCCACCAGTGATAGCAAACAGACAGTACCCGCCGGCGAGCAGTACTTC.

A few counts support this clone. The CDR3 region is CASSQEGGVFNSPLHF. In DNA, the CDR3 is TGTGCCAGCAGCCAAGAGGGGGGGGTGTTTAATTCACCCCTCCACTTT. The J gene is TRBJ1-6, the V gene TRBV14, with D possibly matching TRBD1 (5 bases). The CDR3 totals 16 residues. Germline V CDR1 and CDR2: SGHDN, FVKESK. V lost 0 bases, J lost 6 bases, and 12 bases lay in between.